These 14 T cell receptor beta chains were all obtained from the same sample, sequenced in a study of T cell changes during pregnancy in multiple sclerosis. Using immunoSEQ multiplex PCR, the repertoire was profiled, and TCRdb retains in-frame clones only, with some absent. The sample records 35,000 to 40,000 clones, 92% being singletons. Specimen: CD4+ T cells from peripheral blood mononuclear cells, collected in the third trimester of pregnancy. These receptors all come from a female donor with multiple sclerosis, enrolled in a pregnancy study.

This sequence joins TRBV4-1 and TRBJ1-2; the match to TRBD1 covers 9 bases. The length of the CDR3 is 16 residues. Unmatched junction bases numbered 10, after V lost 2 bases and J lost 6 bases. The germline gives CDR1 MGHRA, CDR2 YSYEKL. CDR3 residues: CASSQPGGTGSHGYTF. The CDR3 nucleotides are TGCGCCAGCAGCCAACCAGGCGGGACAGGGAGCCATGGCTACACCTTC.

The chain combines TRBV28 with TRBJ1-4; possible D gene TRBD1, 6 bases. The CDR3 runs 16 residues. V lost 4 bases to trimming and J lost 5 bases, with 17 bases between them. Germline lookup yields CDR1 MDHEN and CDR2 SYDVKM. CDR3 nucleotides: TGTGCCAGCAGTTCGGACGGACAGCCCTCGAATGAAAAACTGTTTTTT. It specifies CASSSDGQPSNEKLFF.

The genes are TRBV10-1 and TRBJ2-1; 11 bases fit TRBD2. V shed 6 bases and J 3 bases; nucleotides not matched to a gene: 4. The CDR3 contains 15 residues. Germline V gives CDR1 WNHNN, CDR2 SYGVQD (reference sequence). The CDR3 region is CASRDGTSGYNEQFF. DNA of the CDR3: TGCGCCAGCAGGGACGGGACTAGCGGCTACAATGAGCAGTTCTTC.

The chain is built from TRBV10-1 and TRBJ2-1, with 8 bases fitting TRBD2. Germline assignment: CDR1 WNHNN and CDR2 SYGVQD (reference sequence). J gave up 5 bases and V 0 bases, and 6 bases lay outside the gene matches. CDR3 length: 16 residues. CDR3 residues: CASSESVAGKDNEQFF. In DNA, the CDR3 is TGCGCCAGCAGTGAGTCGGTAGCGGGAAAAGACAATGAGCAGTTCTTC.

The CDR3: CASSLSGGRYEQYF. CDR3 bases: TGTGCCAGCAGTTTATCAGGGGGCAGATACGAGCAGTACTTC. This sequence joins TRBV27 and TRBJ2-7, with 7 bases fitting TRBD1. The V segment lost 0 bases and the J segment 4 bases; nucleotides outside the gene matches: 3. Germline V gene lookup returns CDR1 MNHEY and CDR2 SMNVEV (reference sequence). The CDR3 totals 14 residues.

The V call is TRBV19, the J call TRBJ2-3, with TRBD1 identical over 8 bases. This CDR3 comprises 18 residues. The V and J ends lost 6 bases and 0 bases, in that order; junction bases with no gene match: 14. Germline-derived CDR1 and CDR2 are LNHDA and SQIVND (reference sequence). The CDR3 sequence is CASRPGQGTRPSTDTQYF. In nucleotides, the CDR3 is TGTGCCAGTAGACCAGGACAGGGCACAAGACCTAGCACAGATACGCAGTATTTT.

The genes are TRBV7-9 and TRBJ2-6, with a tentative D call TRBD1 (5 bases). The germline V and J ends were trimmed by 3 bases and 2 bases, with 11 bases remaining between them. Germline loops: CDR1 SEHNR, CDR2 FQNEAQ (reference sequence). This CDR3 region has 16 residues. The CDR3 DNA sequence: TGTGCCAGCAGCTTTGGCGACAGAGCTGGGGCCAACGTCCTGACTTTC. Translation gives CASSFGDRAGANVLTF.

This chain connects TRBV13 to TRBJ1-3; D is unresolved. Trimming stripped 2 bases from V and 4 bases from J, with 3 bases between. The CDR3 spans 12 residues. Germline CDR1 reads PRHDT; CDR2 reads FYEKMQ (reference sequence). The CDR3 nucleotides read TGTGCCAGCAGCTTAACAGGAAACACCATATATTTT. Its translation is CASSLTGNTIYF.

The genes are TRBV6-1 and TRBJ1-1; no clear D. The germline CDR1 and CDR2 sequences are MNHNS and SASEGT. The V end was cut by 4 bases, the J end by 5 bases, with 11 bases between. This CDR3 region has 13 residues. The CDR3 nucleotides read TGTGCCAGCAGTGGGAGGCCGGGGACTGAAGCTTTCTTT. Amino acid sequence: CASSGRPGTEAFF.

This clone was found once. This chain uses TRBV20-1 with TRBJ2-1; D might be TRBD2 (6 bases). The germline gives CDR1 DFQATT, CDR2 SNEGSKA (reference sequence). The length of the CDR3 is 11 residues. V was cut by 3 bases and J by 6 bases, with 6 bases left in between. The CDR3 nucleotides read TGCAGTGCTAGCGGGAGCAATGAGCAGTTCTTC. Amino acids: CSASGSNEQFF.

This chain connects TRBV6-5 to TRBJ2-7, with 7 bases aligning to TRBD2. This CDR3 contains 14 residues. The J segment lost 3 bases and the V segment lost 6 bases, leaving 8 bases of the junction unmatched. Germline CDR1 MNHEY, CDR2 SVGAGI. CDR3 sequence reads: CASRKSGNHYEQYF. The CDR3, as DNA: TGTGCCAGCAGGAAAAGCGGGAATCACTACGAGCAGTACTTC.

This chain connects TRBV28 to TRBJ1-4; TRBD1 matches 7 bases. With 6 bases clipped from V and 5 bases from J, the junction kept 9 bases outside the gene matches. Germline V lookup: CDR1 MDHEN, CDR2 SYDVKM. This CDR3 spans 15 amino acids. Written as DNA, the CDR3 is TGTGCCAGCAGCCTCTCAGGGGGGTCAAATGAAAAACTGTTTTTT. Translation gives CASSLSGGSNEKLFF.

The V gene is TRBV7-8, the J gene TRBJ2-1; D is perhaps TRBD2 (6 bases). V lost 1 base and J lost 8, with 15 bases in between. Germline V lookup: CDR1 SGHVS, CDR2 FQNEAQ. The CDR3 spans 15 residues. The CDR3 sequence is CASSLGAGRSDEQFF. DNA for the CDR3: TGTGCCAGCAGCTTAGGGGCGGGGAGATCGGATGAGCAGTTCTTC.

This chain connects TRBV6-5 to TRBJ2-7; 9 bases match TRBD1. Germline lookup yields CDR1 MNHEY and CDR2 SVGAGI. Trimming at V came to 6 bases and at J to 5 bases, leaving 8 bases not matched to a gene. The CDR3 spans 14 residues. The CDR3 nucleotides read TGTGCCAGCAGCGACACAGGGGGCAGCGACGAGCAGTACTTC. Translated: CASSDTGGSDEQYF.